The 4 T cell receptor beta chains below were found in one sample sequenced in a study of human T cells and chemical hapten exposure. Time point indicated: pre-sensitization, week 0. Treatment reported: therapeutic diphenylcyclopropenone sensitization with weekly scalp DPC. A single record per CDR3 protein comes from TCRdb applying MiXCR to the RACE reads. The table has 180,000 or so distinct CDR3 sequences, approximately 31% seen once. Sequenced here: whole blood, sampled in connection with sensitization to the hapten diphenylcyclopropenone (DPC). All receptors derive from a woman aged 25-40 years with alopecia areata. Some clones in this sample may be carry-over from other donors' samples.

The V and J genes are TRBV7-2 and TRBJ2-1, with TRBD2 identical over 16 bases. The V and J ends lost 3 bases and 8 bases, in that order; junction bases with no gene match: 19. The CDR3 contains 21 residues. Germline V gives CDR1 SGHTA, CDR2 FQGNSA. The CDR3 sequence is CASSLTPGTSGRAWSWDEQFF. The CDR3, as DNA: TGTGCCAGCAGCTTGACCCCTGGGACTAGCGGGAGGGCCTGGAGTTGGGATGAGCAGTTCTTC. Full variable domain (outside the CDR3, taken from reference TRBV7-2 and TRBJ2-1): GAGVSQSPSNKVTEKGKDVELRCDPISGHTALYWYRQSLGQGLEFLIYFQGNSAPDKSGLPSDRFSAERTGGSVSTLTIQRTQQEDSAVYLCASSLTPGTSGRAWSWDEQFFGPGTRLTVL.

The chain employs TRBV30 and TRBJ1-5, with a weak D call TRBD1 (5 bases). V was clipped by 3 bases and J by 3 bases, with 12 bases between them. The CDR3 has 14 amino acids. Germline lookup yields CDR1 GTSNPN and CDR2 SVGIG (reference sequence). As DNA, the CDR3 is TGTGCCTGGAGGGGACGACGGGTCAATCAGCCCCAGCATTTT. As protein: CAWRGRRVNQPQHF.

This clonotype was seen more than once but under ten times. The genes are TRBV7-2 and TRBJ2-5; D is undetermined. CDR3 length equals 13 residues. V lost 11 bases and J lost 0, with 13 bases in between. Germline V gives CDR1 SGHTA, CDR2 FQGNSA. The CDR3 sequence is CAVSRANQETQYF. Written as DNA, the CDR3 is TGTGCCGTAAGTCGGGCCAACCAAGAGACCCAGTACTTC.

The sample holds a few counts of this clonotype. The chain carries TRBV5-1 and TRBJ1-1, with D perhaps TRBD1 (6 bases). Germline V gene data show CDR1 as SGHRS and CDR2 as YFSETQ. The CDR3 extends over 16 amino acids. V was shortened by 4 bases and J by 0 bases, with 16 bases between the two germline ends. CDR3 nucleotides: TGCGCCAGCAGCCCCCTAAACCAGGGGATGAACACTGAAGCTTTCTTT. Residues: CASSPLNQGMNTEAFF.